This T cell receptor (beta chain) was recovered during a study of blood T cell repertoires in COVID-19. Study at large: Sources were T cells, B-cell-depleted T cells, or PBMCs; the material itself was cDNA or gDNA.

Authors' methods: Cell counts per sample came from amplifying reference gene primers. Generated by immunoSEQ multiplex PCR, the TCRdb table keeps only in-frame clones and is missing some. Clone size and the V and J calls come from that table; the DNA yielded D and trimming. The sample includes about 170,000 clones, approximately 84% of them seen just once. Sequences were obtained from peripheral blood. The TCR originated in a woman older than 75 with acute or convalescent COVID-19.

The CDR3 DNA reads TGTGCCAGCTCATGGACAGGGCTTGGCTACACCTTC. The encoded protein is CASSWTGLGYTF. The chain uses TRBV18 and TRBJ1-2; 8 bases map to TRBD1. The ends lost 5 bases at V and 7 bases at J; junction bases unmatched: 3. This CDR3 has 12 amino acids. Germline CDR1 is KGHSH and CDR2 is LQKENI. Full variable domain (remainder filled in from reference TRBV18 and TRBJ1-2): NAGVMQNPRHLVRRRGQEARLRCSPMKGHSHVYWYRQLPEEGLKFMVYLQKENIIDESGMPKERFSAEFPKEGPSILRIQQVVRGDSAAYFCASSWTGLGYTFGSGTRLTVV.